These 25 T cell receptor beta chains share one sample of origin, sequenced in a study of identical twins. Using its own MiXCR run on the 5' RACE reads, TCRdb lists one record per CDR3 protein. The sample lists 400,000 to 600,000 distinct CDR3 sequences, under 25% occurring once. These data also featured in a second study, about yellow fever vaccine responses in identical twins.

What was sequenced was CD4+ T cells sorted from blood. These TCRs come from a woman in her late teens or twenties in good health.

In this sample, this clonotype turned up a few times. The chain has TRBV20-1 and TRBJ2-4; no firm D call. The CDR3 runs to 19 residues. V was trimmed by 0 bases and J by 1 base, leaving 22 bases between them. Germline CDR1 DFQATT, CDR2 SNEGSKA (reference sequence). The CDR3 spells CSARDILDGVVGAKNIQYF. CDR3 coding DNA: TGCAGTGCTAGAGATATCCTAGATGGTGTTGTTGGGGCCAAAAACATTCAGTACTTC.

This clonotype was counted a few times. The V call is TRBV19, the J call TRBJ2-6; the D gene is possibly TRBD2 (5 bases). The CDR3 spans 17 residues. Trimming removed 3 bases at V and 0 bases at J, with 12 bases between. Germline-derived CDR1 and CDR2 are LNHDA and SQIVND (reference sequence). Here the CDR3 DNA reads TGTGCCAGTAGTATGGTGTGGGGAGTCTCTGGGGCCAACGTCCTGACTTTC. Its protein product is CASSMVWGVSGANVLTF. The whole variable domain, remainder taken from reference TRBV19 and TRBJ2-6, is DGGITQSPKYLFRKEGQNVTLSCEQNLNHDAMYWYRQDPGQGLRLIYYSQIVNDFQKGDIAEGYSVSREKKESFPLTVTSAQKNPTAFYLCASSMVWGVSGANVLTFGAGSRLTVL.

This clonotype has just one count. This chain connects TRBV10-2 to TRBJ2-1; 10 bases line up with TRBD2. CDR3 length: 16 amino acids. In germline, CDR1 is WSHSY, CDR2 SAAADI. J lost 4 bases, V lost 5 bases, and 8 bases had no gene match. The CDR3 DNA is TGCGCCAGCAGTCCAGCCAGGACTAGCGGATACAATGAGCAGTTCTTC. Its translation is CASSPARTSGYNEQFF.

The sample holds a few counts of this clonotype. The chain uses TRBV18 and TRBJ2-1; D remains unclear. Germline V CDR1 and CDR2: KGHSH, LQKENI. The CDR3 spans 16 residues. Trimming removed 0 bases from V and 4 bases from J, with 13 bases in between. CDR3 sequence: CASSPPFEREYNEQFF. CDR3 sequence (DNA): TGTGCCAGCTCACCACCGTTCGAGAGAGAATACAATGAGCAGTTCTTC.

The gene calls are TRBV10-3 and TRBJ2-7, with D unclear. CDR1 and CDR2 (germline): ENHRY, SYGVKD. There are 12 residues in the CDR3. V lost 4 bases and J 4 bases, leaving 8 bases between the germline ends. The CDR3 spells CAISVADYEQYF. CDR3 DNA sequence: TGTGCCATCAGTGTGGCTGATTACGAGCAGTACTTC.

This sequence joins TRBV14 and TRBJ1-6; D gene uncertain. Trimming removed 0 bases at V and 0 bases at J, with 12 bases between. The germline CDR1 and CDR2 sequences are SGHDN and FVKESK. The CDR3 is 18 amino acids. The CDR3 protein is CASSQERVGSSYNSPLHF. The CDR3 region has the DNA TGTGCCAGCAGCCAAGAACGCGTTGGGAGCTCCTATAATTCACCCCTCCACTTT.

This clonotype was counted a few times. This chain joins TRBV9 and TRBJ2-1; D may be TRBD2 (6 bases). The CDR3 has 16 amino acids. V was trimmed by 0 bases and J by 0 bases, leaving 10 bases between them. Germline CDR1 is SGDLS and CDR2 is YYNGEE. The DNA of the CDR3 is TGTGCCAGCAGCGTAGAAGGGACTGCCTCCTACAATGAGCAGTTCTTC. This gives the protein CASSVEGTASYNEQFF.

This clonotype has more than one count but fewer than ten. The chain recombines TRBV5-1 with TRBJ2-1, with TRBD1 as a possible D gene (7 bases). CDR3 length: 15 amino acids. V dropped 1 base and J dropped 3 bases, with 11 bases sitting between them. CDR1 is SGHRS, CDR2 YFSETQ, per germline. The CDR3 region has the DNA TGCGCCAGCAGCTTGCGGCAGGGGGGCTACAATGAGCAGTTCTTC. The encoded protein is CASSLRQGGYNEQFF. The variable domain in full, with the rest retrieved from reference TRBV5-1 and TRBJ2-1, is KAGVTQTPRYLIKTRGQQVTLSCSPISGHRSVSWYQQTPGQGLQFLFEYFSETQRNKGNFPGRFSGRQFSNSRSEMNVSTLELGDSALYLCASSLRQGGYNEQFFGPGTRLTVL.

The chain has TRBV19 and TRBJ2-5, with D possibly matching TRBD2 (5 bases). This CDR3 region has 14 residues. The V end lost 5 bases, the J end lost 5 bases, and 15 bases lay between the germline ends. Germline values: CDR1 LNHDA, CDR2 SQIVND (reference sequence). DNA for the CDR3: TGTGCCAGTAGTGTCTCCGGAGGTCCGGAGACCCAGTACTTC. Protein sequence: CASSVSGGPETQYF.

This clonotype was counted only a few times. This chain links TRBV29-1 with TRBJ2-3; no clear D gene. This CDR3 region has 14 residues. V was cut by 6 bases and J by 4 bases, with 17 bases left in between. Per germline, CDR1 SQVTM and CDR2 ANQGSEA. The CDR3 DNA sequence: TGCAGCGTCCGGCCCAGCCTGGCAGCAGATACGCAGTATTTT. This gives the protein CSVRPSLAADTQYF.

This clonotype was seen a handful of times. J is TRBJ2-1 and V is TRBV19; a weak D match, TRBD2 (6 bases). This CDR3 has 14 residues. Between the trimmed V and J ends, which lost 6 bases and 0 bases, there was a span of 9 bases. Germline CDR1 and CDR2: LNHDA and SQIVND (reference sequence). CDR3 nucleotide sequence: TGTGCCAGTAGCCAAGCGGGCTCCTACAATGAGCAGTTCTTC. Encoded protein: CASSQAGSYNEQFF. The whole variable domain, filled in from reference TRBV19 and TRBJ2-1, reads DGGITQSPKYLFRKEGQNVTLSCEQNLNHDAMYWYRQDPGQGLRLIYYSQIVNDFQKGDIAEGYSVSREKKESFPLTVTSAQKNPTAFYLCASSQAGSYNEQFFGPGTRLTVL.

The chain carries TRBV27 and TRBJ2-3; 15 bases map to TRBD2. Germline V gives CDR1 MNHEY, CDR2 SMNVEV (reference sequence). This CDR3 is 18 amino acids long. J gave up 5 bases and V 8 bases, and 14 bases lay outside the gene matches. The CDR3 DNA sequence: TGTGCCAGCGGGAGGACTAGCGGGAGGGCCCTGTATTTAGATACGCAGTATTTT. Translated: CASGRTSGRALYLDTQYF.

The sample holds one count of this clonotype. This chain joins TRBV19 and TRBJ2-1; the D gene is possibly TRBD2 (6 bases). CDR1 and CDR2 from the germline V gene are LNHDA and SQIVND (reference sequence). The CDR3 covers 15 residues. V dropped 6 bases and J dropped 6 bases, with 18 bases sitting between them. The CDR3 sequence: CASSKAGFGTNEQFF. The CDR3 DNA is TGTGCCAGTAGCAAAGCGGGCTTTGGAACCAATGAGCAGTTCTTC. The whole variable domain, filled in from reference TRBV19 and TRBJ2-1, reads DGGITQSPKYLFRKEGQNVTLSCEQNLNHDAMYWYRQDPGQGLRLIYYSQIVNDFQKGDIAEGYSVSREKKESFPLTVTSAQKNPTAFYLCASSKAGFGTNEQFFGPGTRLTVL.

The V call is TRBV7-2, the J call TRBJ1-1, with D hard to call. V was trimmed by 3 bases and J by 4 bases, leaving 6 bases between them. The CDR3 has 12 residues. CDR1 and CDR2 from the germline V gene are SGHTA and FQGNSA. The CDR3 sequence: CASSFARTEAFF. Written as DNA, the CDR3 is TGTGCCAGCAGCTTCGCGCGCACTGAAGCTTTCTTT.

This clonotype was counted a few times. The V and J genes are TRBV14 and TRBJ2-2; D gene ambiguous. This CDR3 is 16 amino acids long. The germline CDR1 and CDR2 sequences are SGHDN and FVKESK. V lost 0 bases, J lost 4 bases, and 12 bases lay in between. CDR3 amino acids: CASSQDWSNPTGELFF. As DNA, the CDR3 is TGTGCCAGCAGCCAAGATTGGTCTAATCCCACCGGGGAGCTGTTTTTT.

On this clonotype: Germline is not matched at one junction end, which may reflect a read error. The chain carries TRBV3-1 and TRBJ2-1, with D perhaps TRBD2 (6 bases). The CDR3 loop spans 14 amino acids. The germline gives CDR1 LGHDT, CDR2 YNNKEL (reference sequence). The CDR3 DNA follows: TGTGACAGCAGCCCCCCATTGACCGGGGGTGAGCAGTTCTTC. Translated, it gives CDSSPPLTGGEQFF.

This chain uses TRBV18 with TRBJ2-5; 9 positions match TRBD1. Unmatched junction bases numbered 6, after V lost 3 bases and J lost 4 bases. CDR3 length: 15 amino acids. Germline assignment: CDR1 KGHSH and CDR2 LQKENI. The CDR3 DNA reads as TGTGCCAGCTCACCCAAGGACAGGGGCGGAGAGACCCAGTACTTC. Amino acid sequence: CASSPKDRGGETQYF.

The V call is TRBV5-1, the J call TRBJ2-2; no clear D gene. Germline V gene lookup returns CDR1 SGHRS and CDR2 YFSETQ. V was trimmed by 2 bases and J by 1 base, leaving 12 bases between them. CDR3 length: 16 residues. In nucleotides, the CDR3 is TGCGCCAGCAGCTTCGGTGGGCAGATGAACACCGGGGAGCTGTTTTTT. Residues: CASSFGGQMNTGELFF.

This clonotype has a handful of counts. The CDR3 nucleotides are TGTGCCAGCACCCTTAGAAGGGACTTCGACACGAACACCGGGGAGCTGTTTTTT. It is translated as CASTLRRDFDTNTGELFF. The chain has TRBV6-1 and TRBJ2-2, with a weak D call TRBD2 (6 bases). This CDR3 comprises 18 residues. V was trimmed by 7 bases and J by 0 bases, leaving 21 bases between them. Per the germline V gene, CDR1 is MNHNS and CDR2 is SASEGT.

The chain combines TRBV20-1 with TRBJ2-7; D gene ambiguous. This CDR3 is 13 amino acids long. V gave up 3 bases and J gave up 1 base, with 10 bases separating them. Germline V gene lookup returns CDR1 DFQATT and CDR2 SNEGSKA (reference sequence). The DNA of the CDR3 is TGCAGTGCTAGGATCTTGGCGTCCTACGAGCAGTACTTC. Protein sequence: CSARILASYEQYF.

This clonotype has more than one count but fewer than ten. The CDR3 spells CSARDMQGANVLTF. In nucleotides, the CDR3 is TGCAGTGCTAGAGATATGCAGGGGGCCAACGTCCTGACTTTC. The J gene is TRBJ2-6, the V gene TRBV20-1; no firm D call. Trimming removed 0 bases at V and 4 bases at J, with 7 bases between. CDR3 length equals 14 residues. CDR1 is DFQATT and CDR2 is SNEGSKA in the germline V gene (reference sequence).

The CDR3 region has the DNA TGTGCCAGCAGCTTAGATGTAGCGGGAGTTTACAATGAGCAGTTCTTC. Amino acid sequence: CASSLDVAGVYNEQFF. V usage is TRBV7-2 and J usage is TRBJ2-1; 9 bases align to TRBD2. The CDR3 consists of 16 residues. From germline, CDR1 is SGHTA and CDR2 FQGNSA. J gave up 4 bases and V 1 base, and 5 bases lay outside the gene matches.

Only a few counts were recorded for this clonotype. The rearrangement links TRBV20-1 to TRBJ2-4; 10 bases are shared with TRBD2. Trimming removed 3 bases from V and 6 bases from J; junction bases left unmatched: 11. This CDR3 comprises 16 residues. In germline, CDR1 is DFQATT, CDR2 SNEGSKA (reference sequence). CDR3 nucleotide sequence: TGCAGTGCTAGGCCCAGCGGGAGGGCCTTGATAAACATTCAGTACTTC. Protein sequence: CSARPSGRALINIQYF.

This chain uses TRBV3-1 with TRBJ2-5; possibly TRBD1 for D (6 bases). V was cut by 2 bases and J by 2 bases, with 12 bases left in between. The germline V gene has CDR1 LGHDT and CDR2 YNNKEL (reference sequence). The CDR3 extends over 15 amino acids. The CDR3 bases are TGTGCCAGCAGCCAATTCGCGGACAGTCAAGAGACCCAGTACTTC. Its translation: CASSQFADSQETQYF.

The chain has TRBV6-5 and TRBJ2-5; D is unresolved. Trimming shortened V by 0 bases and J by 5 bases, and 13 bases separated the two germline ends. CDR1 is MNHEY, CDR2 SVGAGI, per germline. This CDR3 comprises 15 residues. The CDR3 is CASSYSGSNSETQYF. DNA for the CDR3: TGTGCCAGCAGTTACTCCGGCAGTAATAGTGAGACCCAGTACTTC.